This T cell receptor beta chain originates from a study of CD8+ T cells in alopecia areata. RNA was isolated and reverse transcribed to cDNA, the sequencing template. Sequenced by immunoSEQ multiplex PCR; TCRdb stores in-frame clones only, minus some. The top ten hold under 5% of the sample, which has 200,000 or so clones, just over 55% seen once. Study outcomes and limitations: Affected lesional scalp, above all in alopecia totalis/universalis, was more clonal than normal scalp.

In germline, CDR1 is MNHEY, CDR2 SVGAGI. This CDR3 contains 15 residues. Trimming left V 7 bases short and J 0 bases short, with 15 bases between. As concerns this clone: No antigen is known for it.

The receptor was derived from a human donor in good health. V is TRBV6-5 and J is TRBJ1-2, with D possibly being TRBD1 (5 bases). The specimen sequenced was CD8+ T cells sorted from blood. The CDR3, as DNA: TGTGCCAGCACCTCTGGGGGAGGGCCTAACTATGGCTACACCTTC. It is translated as CASTSGGGPNYGYTF.